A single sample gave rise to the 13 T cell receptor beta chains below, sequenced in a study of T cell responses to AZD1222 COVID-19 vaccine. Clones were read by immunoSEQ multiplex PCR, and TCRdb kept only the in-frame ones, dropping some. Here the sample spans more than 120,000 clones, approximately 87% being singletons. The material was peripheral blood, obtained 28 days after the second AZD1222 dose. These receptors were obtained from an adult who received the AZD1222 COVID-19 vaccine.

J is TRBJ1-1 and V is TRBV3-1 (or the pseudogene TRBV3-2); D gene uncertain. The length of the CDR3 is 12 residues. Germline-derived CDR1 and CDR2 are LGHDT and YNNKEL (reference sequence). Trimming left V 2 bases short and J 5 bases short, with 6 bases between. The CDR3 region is CASSQSGTEAFF. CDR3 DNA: TGTGCCAGCAGCCAAAGTGGAACTGAAGCTTTCTTT.

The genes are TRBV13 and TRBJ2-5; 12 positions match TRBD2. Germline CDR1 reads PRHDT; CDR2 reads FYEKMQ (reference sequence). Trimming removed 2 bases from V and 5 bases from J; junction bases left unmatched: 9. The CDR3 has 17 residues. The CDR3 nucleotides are TGTGCCAGCAGCTTACTATCTAGCGGGGGGGCCGCGGAGACCCAGTACTTC. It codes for CASSLLSSGGAAETQYF.

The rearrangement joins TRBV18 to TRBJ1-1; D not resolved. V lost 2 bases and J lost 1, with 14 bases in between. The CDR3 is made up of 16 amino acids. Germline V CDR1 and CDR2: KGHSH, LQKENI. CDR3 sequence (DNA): TGTGCCAGCTCACCAGGTAGGACCAACCGGAACACTGAAGCTTTCTTT. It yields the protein CASSPGRTNRNTEAFF.

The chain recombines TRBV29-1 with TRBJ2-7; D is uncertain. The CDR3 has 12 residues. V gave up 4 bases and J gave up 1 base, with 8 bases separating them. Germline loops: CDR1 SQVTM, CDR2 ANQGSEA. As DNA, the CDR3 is TGCAGCGTTGCGCTGTCGTCCTACGAGCAGTACTTC. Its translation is CSVALSSYEQYF.

This CDR3 reads CASSPWQDNEQFF. CDR3 in DNA: TGTGCCAGCAGCCCCTGGCAGGACAATGAGCAGTTCTTC. J is TRBJ2-1 and V is TRBV7-2, with D unclear. Germline CDR1 and CDR2: SGHTA and FQGNSA. Trimming took 5 bases from V and 5 from J, leaving 10 bases between them. This CDR3 has 13 amino acids.

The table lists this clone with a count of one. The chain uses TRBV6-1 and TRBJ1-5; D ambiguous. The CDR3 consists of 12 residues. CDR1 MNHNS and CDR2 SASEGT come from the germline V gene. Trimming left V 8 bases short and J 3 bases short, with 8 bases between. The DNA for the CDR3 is TGTGCCAGCCGAGGAGCCAATCAGCCCCAGCATTTT. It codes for CASRGANQPQHF.

The CDR3 nucleotides are TGCAGCGTTGAAGCGAGGGACAGGGGCCAAGAGACCCAGTACTTC. Protein product: CSVEARDRGQETQYF. The chain has TRBV29-1 and TRBJ2-5, with TRBD1 matching over 10 bases. Losses at the gene ends were 1 base for V and 1 base for J; bases not matched to a gene: 3. CDR1 is SQVTM and CDR2 is ANQGSEA in the germline V gene. The CDR3 has 15 residues.

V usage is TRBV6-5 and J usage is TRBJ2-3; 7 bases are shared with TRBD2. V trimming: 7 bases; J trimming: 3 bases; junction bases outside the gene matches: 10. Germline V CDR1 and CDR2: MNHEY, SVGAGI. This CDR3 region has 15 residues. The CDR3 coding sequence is TGTGCCAGCACCTTAATGGGCGGGAGTACAGATACGCAGTATTTT. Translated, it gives CASTLMGGSTDTQYF.

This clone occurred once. In DNA, the CDR3 is TGTGCCAGCAGCTACCCGCTTAGGGGAGGGACTGAAGCTTTCTTT. It encodes CASSYPLRGGTEAFF. The chain combines TRBV11-2 with TRBJ1-1; D might be TRBD1 (5 bases). V lost 4 bases and J lost 5, with 17 bases in between. The CDR3 extends over 15 amino acids. Germline CDR1 SGHAT, CDR2 FQNNGV.

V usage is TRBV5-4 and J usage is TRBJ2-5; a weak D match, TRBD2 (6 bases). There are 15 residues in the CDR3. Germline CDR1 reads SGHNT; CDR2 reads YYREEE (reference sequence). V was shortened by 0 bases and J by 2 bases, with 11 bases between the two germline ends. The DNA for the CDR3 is TGTGCCAGCAGCTTGGCCGGAGGGCTACAAGAGACCCAGTACTTC. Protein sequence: CASSLAGGLQETQYF.

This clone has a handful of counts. This CDR3 is CASHRSADTGELFF. In DNA, the CDR3 is TGTGCCAGCCATCGTTCGGCTGACACCGGGGAGCTGTTTTTT. The gene calls are TRBV6-5 and TRBJ2-2, with no clear D. There are 14 residues in the CDR3. V lost 8 bases, J lost 3 bases, and 13 bases lay in between. Germline V gene data show CDR1 as MNHEY and CDR2 as SVGAGI.

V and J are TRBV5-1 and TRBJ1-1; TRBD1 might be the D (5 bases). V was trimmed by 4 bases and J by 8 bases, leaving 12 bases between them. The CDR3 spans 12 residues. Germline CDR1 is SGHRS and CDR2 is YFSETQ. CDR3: CASSTEGFEAFF. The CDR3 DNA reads TGCGCCAGCAGCACGGAGGGGTTCGAAGCTTTCTTT.

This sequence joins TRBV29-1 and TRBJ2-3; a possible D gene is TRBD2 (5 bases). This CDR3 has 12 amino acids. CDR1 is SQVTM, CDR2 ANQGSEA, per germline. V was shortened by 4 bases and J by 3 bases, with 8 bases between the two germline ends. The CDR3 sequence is CSVVEGTDTQYF. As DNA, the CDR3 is TGCAGCGTTGTAGAGGGAACAGATACGCAGTATTTT.